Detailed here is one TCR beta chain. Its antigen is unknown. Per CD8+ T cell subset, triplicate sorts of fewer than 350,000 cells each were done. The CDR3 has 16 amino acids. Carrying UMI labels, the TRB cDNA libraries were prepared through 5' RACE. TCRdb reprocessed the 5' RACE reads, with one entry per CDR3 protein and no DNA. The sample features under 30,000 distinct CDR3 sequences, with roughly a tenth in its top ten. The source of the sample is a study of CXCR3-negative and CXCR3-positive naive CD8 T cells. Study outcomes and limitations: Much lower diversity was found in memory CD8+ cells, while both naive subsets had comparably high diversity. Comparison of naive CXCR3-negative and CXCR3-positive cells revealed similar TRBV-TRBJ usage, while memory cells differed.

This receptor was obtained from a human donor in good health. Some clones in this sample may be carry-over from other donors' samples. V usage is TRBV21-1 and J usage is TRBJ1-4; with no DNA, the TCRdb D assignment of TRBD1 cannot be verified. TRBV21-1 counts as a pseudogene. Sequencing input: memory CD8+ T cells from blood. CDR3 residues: CASSKLSGPANEKLFF.